This T cell receptor beta chain was obtained from a study of cytomegalovirus exposure and HLA in healthy donors. Study-level points and caveats: Under in vitro conditions, a few CMV-associated chains were confirmed as specific for CMV antigens. The study designated fewer than 200 TCR beta chains cytomegalovirus-associated. While the bulk of TCR sequences proved rare, some public TCRs turned up in many donors. High sensitivity and specificity were reportedly achieved when the classifier diagnosed cytomegalovirus status.

The table came from immunoSEQ multiplex PCR; TCRdb's copy has only in-frame clones and leaves some out. The profile shows 150,000 to 200,000 clones, about 86% of them singletons. The junction had 9 bases not matched to a gene; V was cut back by 6 bases and J by 4 bases. The germline V gene encodes CDR1 MNHEY and CDR2 SMNVEV (reference sequence). This CDR3 is 16 amino acids long. Remarks on this clone: Antigen unknown.

The source is a woman in her thirties in good health and CMV-seronegative. The sample taken for sequencing was PBMCs. The chain is built from TRBV27 and TRBJ2-7; 13 nucleotides agree with TRBD2. The CDR3 sequence is CASSPTGLAGEYEQYF. CDR3 DNA: TGTGCCAGCAGCCCTACCGGACTAGCGGGAGAGTACGAGCAGTACTTC.